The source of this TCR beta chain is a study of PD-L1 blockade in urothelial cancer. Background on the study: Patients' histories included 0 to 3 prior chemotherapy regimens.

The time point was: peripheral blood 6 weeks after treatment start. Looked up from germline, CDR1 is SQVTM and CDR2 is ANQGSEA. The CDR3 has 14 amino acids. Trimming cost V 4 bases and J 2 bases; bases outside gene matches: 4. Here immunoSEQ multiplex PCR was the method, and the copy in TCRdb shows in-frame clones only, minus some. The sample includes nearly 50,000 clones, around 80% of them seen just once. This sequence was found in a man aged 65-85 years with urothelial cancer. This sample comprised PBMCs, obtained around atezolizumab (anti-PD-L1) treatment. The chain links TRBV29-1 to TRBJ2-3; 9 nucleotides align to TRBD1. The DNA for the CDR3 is TGCAGCGTTGCGGGACAGGGTACCACAGATACGCAGTATTTT. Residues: CSVAGQGTTDTQYF.